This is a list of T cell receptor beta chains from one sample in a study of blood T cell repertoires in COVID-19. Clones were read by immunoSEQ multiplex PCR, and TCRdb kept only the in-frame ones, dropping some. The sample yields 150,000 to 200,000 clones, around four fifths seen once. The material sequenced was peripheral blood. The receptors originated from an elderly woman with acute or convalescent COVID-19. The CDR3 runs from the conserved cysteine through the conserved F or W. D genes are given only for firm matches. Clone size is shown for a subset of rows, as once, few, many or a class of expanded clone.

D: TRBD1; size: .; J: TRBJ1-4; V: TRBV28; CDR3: CASSSGTANEKLFF; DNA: TGTGCCAGCAGCTCCGGGACAGCAAATGAAAAACTGTTTTTT
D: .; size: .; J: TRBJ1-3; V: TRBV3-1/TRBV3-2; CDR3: CASSQVLRGNTIYF; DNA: TGTGCCAGCAGCCAAGTTTTACGGGGAAACACCATATATTTT
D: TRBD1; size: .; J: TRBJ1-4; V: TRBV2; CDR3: CASSVTGGANEKLFF; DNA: TGTGCCAGCAGTGTTACAGGGGGAGCTAATGAAAAACTGTTTTTT
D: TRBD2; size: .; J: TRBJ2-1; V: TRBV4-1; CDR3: CASSHQLAGTNNEQFF; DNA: TGCGCCAGCAGCCACCAGCTAGCGGGAACCAACAATGAGCAGTTCTTC
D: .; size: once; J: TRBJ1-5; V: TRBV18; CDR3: CASSRGTPSNQPQHF; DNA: TGTGCCAGCTCACGCGGTACACCGAGCAATCAGCCCCAGCATTTT
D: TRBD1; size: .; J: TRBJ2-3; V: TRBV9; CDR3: CASSAGTGGRRNTDTQYF; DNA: TGTGCCAGCAGCGCCGGGACAGGGGGCCGGAGAAACACAGATACGCAGTATTTT
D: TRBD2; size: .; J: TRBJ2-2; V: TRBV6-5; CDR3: CATRLAANTGELFF; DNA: TGTGCCACACGACTAGCGGCGAACACCGGGGAGCTGTTTTTT
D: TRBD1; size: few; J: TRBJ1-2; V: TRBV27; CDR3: CASSLGQGVGGYTF; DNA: TGTGCCAGCAGTTTAGGTCAGGGGGTGGGAGGCTACACCTTC
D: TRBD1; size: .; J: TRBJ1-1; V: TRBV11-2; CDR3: CASSSWTGRTEAFF; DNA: TGTGCCAGCAGCTCCTGGACAGGGAGGACTGAAGCTTTCTTT
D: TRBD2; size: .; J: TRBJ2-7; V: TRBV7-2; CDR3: CASSPLLAGGFEQYF; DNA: TGTGCCAGCAGCCCCCTACTAGCGGGAGGGTTCGAGCAGTACTTC
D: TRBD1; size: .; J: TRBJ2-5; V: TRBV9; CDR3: CASSVEERGQLQETQYF; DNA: TGTGCCAGCAGCGTAGAGGAGAGGGGGCAGCTTCAAGAGACCCAGTACTTC
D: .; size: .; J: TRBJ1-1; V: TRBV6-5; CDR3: CASSYRHGTEAFF; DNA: TGTGCCAGCAGTTACAGGCACGGGACTGAAGCTTTCTTT
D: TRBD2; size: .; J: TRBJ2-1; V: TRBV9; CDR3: CASSATSGSPAYNEQFF; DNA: TGTGCCAGCAGCGCGACTAGCGGGAGTCCCGCCTACAATGAGCAGTTCTTC
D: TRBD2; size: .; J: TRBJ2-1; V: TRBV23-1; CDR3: CASSQSGSGGYNEQFF; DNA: TGCGCCAGCAGTCAATCGGGTAGCGGGGGTTACAATGAGCAGTTCTTC
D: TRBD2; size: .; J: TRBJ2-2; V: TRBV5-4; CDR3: CASSLVGGGSGTGELFF; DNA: TGTGCCAGCAGCTTGGTCGGCGGGGGGTCGGGCACCGGGGAGCTGTTTTTT
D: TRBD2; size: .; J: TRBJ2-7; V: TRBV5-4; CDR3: CASSFGGRTYEQYF; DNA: TGTGCCAGCAGCTTTGGCGGGAGGACGTACGAGCAGTACTTC
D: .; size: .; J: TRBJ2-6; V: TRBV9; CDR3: CASSVEGQVLTF; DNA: TGTGCCAGCAGCGTAGAAGGACAAGTCCTGACTTTC
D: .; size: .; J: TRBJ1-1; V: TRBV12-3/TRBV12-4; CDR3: CASSPTGLEAFF; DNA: TGTGCCAGCAGTCCCACAGGGTTAGAGGCTTTCTTT
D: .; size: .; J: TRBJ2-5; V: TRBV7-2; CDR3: CASSLRTTRRETQYF; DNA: TGTGCCAGCAGCTTAAGAACGACTAGGAGGGAGACCCAGTACTTC
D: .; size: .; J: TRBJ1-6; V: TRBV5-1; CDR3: CASSSMTGTNSPLHF; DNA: TGCGCCAGCAGCTCAATGACAGGAACTAATTCACCCCTCCACTTT
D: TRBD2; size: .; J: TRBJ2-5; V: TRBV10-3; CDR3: CAAARAGGQGRETQYF; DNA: TGTGCCGCGGCAAGAGCGGGGGGGCAAGGGAGAGAGACCCAGTACTTC
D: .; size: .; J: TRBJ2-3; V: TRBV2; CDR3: CASSEGGWTSTDTQYF; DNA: TGTGCCAGCAGTGAGGGCGGCTGGACTAGCACAGATACGCAGTATTTT
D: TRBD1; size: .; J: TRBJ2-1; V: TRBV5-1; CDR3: CASRGTGPREFF; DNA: TGCGCCAGCAGGGGGACAGGCCCGAGGGAGTTCTTC
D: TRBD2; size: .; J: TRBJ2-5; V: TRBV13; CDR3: CASSLGGTRETRETQYF; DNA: TGTGCCAGCAGCTTAGGGGGGACTAGGGAAACGAGGGAGACCCAGTACTTC
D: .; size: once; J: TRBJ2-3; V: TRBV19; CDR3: CASKETASSTDTQYF; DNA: TGTGCCAGTAAGGAGACAGCATCTAGCACAGATACGCAGTATTTT
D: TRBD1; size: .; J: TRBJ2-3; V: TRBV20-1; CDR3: CSASRLQGAGTQYF; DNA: TGCAGTGCTAGTCGGTTACAGGGGGCGGGTACGCAGTATTTT
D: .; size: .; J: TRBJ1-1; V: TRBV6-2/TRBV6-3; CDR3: CASSQAGRETEAFF; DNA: TGTGCCAGCAGCCAGGCGGGAAGGGAGACTGAAGCTTTCTTT
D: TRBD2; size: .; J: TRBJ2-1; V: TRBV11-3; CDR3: CASSFQTSGAYNEQFF; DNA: TGTGCCAGCAGCTTCCAGACTAGCGGGGCCTACAATGAGCAGTTCTTC
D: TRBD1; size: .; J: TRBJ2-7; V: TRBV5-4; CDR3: CASKKAVTGAPYEQYF; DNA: TGTGCCAGCAAAAAGGCTGTGACAGGGGCACCCTACGAGCAGTACTTC
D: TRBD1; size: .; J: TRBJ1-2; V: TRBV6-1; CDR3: CASSEAGTGMFYGYTF; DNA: TGTGCCAGCAGTGAAGCCGGGACAGGGATGTTTTATGGCTACACCTTC
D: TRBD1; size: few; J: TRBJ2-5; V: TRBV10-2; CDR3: CASGGQGAGTQYF; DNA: TGCGCCAGCGGCGGACAGGGAGCCGGGACCCAGTACTTC
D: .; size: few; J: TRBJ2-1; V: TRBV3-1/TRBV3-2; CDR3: CASKRGGYNEQFF; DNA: TGTGCCAGCAAAAGGGGGGGGTACAATGAGCAGTTCTTC
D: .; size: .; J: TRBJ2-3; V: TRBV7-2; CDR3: CASSLGVFDTQYF; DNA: TGTGCCAGCAGCTTAGGCGTATTTGATACGCAGTATTTT
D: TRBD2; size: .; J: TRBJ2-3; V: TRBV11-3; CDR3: CASSPAQGLDTDTQYF; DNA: TGTGCTAGCAGCCCCGCCCAAGGACTAGACACAGATACGCAGTATTTT
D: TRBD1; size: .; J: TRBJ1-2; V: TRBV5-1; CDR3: CASSPGQGSWGYTF; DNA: TGCGCCAGCAGCCCCGGACAGGGCAGTTGGGGCTACACCTTC
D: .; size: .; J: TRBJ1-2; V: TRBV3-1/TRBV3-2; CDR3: CASSQGSRGGYGYTF; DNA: TGTGCCAGCAGCCAAGGTTCCAGGGGTGGCTATGGCTACACCTTC
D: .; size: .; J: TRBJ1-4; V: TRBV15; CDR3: CATRRGSEEKLFF; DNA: TGTGCCACCAGGCGGGGTTCAGAGGAAAAACTGTTTTTT
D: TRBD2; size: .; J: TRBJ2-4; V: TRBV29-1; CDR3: CSVEDRSGDIQYF; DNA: TGCAGCGTTGAAGACAGGAGCGGGGACATTCAGTACTTC
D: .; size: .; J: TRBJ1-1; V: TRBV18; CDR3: CASSRIQGTEAFF; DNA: TGTGCCAGCTCTCGCATTCAGGGGACTGAAGCTTTCTTT
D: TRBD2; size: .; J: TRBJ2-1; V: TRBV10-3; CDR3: CAISDSGGSYNEQFF; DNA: TGTGCCATCAGTGATAGCGGGGGATCTTACAATGAGCAGTTCTTC
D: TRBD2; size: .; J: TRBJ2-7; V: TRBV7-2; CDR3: CASSPRPPGLAGVGYEQYF; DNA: TGTGCCAGCAGCCCCCGACCCCCGGGACTAGCGGGGGTTGGTTACGAGCAGTACTTC
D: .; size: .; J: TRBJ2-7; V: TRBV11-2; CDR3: CASSLRRETPPEQYF; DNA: TGTGCCAGCAGCTTAAGGCGGGAAACCCCCCCCGAGCAGTACTTC
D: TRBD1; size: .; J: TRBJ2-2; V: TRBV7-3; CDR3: CASSIGQGGKVTGELFF; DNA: TGTGCCAGCAGCATAGGACAAGGGGGCAAGGTCACCGGGGAGCTGTTTTTT
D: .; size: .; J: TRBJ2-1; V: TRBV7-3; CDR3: CASSQDPGSREQFF; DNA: TGTGCCAGCAGTCAAGATCCGGGAAGCCGTGAGCAGTTCTTC
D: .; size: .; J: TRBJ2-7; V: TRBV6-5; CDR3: CASSYQRAGYEQYF; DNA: TGTGCCAGCAGTTACCAAAGAGCGGGCTACGAGCAGTACTTC
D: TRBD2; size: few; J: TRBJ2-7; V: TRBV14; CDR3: CASSQVAGGGHEQYF; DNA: TGTGCCAGCAGCCAAGTGGCGGGAGGGGGTCACGAGCAGTACTTC
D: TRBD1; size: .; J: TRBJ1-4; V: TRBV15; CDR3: CATSREQGFEKLFF; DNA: TGTGCCACCAGCAGAGAACAGGGGTTTGAAAAACTGTTTTTT
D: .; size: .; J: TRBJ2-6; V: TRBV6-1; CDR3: CASSEYRLMSGRGSGANVLTF; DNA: TGTGCCAGCAGTGAATATCGATTAATGTCGGGCAGGGGATCCGGGGCCAACGTCCTGACTTTC
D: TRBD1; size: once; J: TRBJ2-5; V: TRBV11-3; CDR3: CASSLGTGDGETQYF; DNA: TGTGCCAGCAGCTTAGGGACAGGCGATGGAGAGACCCAGTACTTC
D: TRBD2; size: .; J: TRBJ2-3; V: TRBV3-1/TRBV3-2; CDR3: CASSQVFPEVAGGYTDTQYF; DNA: TGTGCCAGCAGCCAAGTCTTTCCGGAGGTAGCGGGGGGTTACACAGATACGCAGTATTTT
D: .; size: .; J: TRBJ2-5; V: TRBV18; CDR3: CASSMTEETQYF; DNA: TGTGCCAGCTCAATGACAGAAGAGACCCAGTACTTC
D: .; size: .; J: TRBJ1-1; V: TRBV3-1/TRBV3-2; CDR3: CASSQPTGNLNTEAFF; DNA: TGTGCCAGCAGCCAACCAACAGGAAACTTGAACACTGAAGCTTTCTTT
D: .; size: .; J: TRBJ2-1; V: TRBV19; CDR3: CASSTGNNNEQFF; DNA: TGTGCCAGTAGTACGGGGAACAACAATGAGCAGTTCTTC
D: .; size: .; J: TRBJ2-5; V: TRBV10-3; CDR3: CAISEENQETQYF; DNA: TGTGCCATCAGTGAAGAGAATCAAGAGACCCAGTACTTC
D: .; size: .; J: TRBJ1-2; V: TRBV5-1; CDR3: CASSLLGRADYGYTF; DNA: TGCGCCAGCAGCTTGCTAGGCAGGGCGGACTATGGCTACACCTTC